This TCR beta chain emerged from a study of identical twins. The CDR3 covers 15 residues. Per the germline V gene, CDR1 is MNHEY and CDR2 is SMNVEV (reference sequence). J gave up 2 bases and V 2 bases, and 4 bases lay outside the gene matches. Study-wide findings and caveats: Cord blood beta clonotypes present at high abundance carried fewer insertions; no such pattern appeared in memory repertoires. The analysis was cross-sectional rather than longitudinal within donors. Twin sharing of out-of-frame TCR alpha was underestimated by models in monozygotic pairs. For out-of-frame alpha sequences shared by twins, low generation probability was in excess.

TCRdb reprocessed the 5' RACE reads with MiXCR, giving one entry per CDR3 protein. The repertoire holds 420,000 or so distinct CDR3 sequences, with under 20% as singletons. This clonotype was found a few times. Its antigen is unidentified. This receptor was identified in a man between 45 and 60 years old in good health. Sequenced sample: naive T cells sorted from blood. This sequence joins TRBV27 and TRBJ2-7; 9 nucleotides match TRBD1. CDR3 nucleotides: TGTGCCAGCAGTTTAAGGACAGGGGTCCCCTACGAGCAGTACTTC. Translating it yields CASSLRTGVPYEQYF.